These 27 T cell receptor beta chains came from one sample sequenced in a study of CD8 T cells in Susac syndrome. The RNA, roughly 0.45 to 1 ug, was put through reverse transcription using random hexamers. Via MiXCR, TCRdb re-called the immunoSEQ multiplex PCR reads, giving one row per CDR3 protein. The table includes about 200,000 distinct CDR3 sequences, over 85% detected once. Sequencing was done on a sample of CD4+ T cells from PBMCs. These receptors were obtained from a human donor in good health.

This chain joins TRBV2 and TRBJ1-2, with 7 bases that match TRBD1. The J segment lost 8 bases and the V segment lost 4 bases, leaving 10 bases of the junction unmatched. This CDR3 comprises 14 residues. From germline, CDR1 is SNHLY and CDR2 FYNNEI. This chain's CDR3 is CASSVSVRGYGYTF. In nucleotides, the CDR3 is TGTGCCAGCAGTGTATCGGTCAGGGGGTACGGCTACACCTTC.

This rearrangement joins TRBV5-1 to TRBJ1-1; D is ambiguous. The V end was cut by 0 bases, the J end by 1 base, with 10 bases between. The CDR3 runs 15 residues. CDR1 and CDR2 from the germline V gene are SGHRS and YFSETQ. Written as DNA, the CDR3 is TGCGCCAGCAGCTTGGTAGGCAGCCAGAACACTGAAGCTTTCTTT. As protein: CASSLVGSQNTEAFF.

The gene calls are TRBV7-2 and TRBJ1-2, with D perhaps matching TRBD1 (5 bases). Germline V lookup: CDR1 SGHTA, CDR2 FQGNSA. V was pared by 1 base and J by 0 bases, with 12 bases between. CDR3 length equals 16 residues. CDR3 sequence (DNA): TGTGCCAGCAGCTTAGTGGGGCCAGCAACTAACTATGGCTACACCTTC. This encodes CASSLVGPATNYGYTF.

This chain joins TRBV11-2 and TRBJ2-7; unclear D gene. With 5 bases removed from V and 7 bases from J, the gap between germline ends came to 12 bases. This CDR3 is 12 amino acids long. Germline V gene data show CDR1 as SGHAT and CDR2 as FQNNGV. The CDR3 DNA reads as TGTGCCAGCAGCCCGACCGGGTGGGAGCAGTACTTC. This sequence encodes CASSPTGWEQYF.

This clonotype was recorded only once. V is TRBV9 and J is TRBJ2-1, with TRBD2 matching over 7 bases. V trimming: 4 bases; J trimming: 0 bases; junction bases outside the gene matches: 4. Germline V gives CDR1 SGDLS, CDR2 YYNGEE. The CDR3 runs 15 residues. The CDR3 here is CASSPRLASYNEQFF. The CDR3 DNA reads as TGTGCCAGCAGCCCCAGACTAGCCTCCTACAATGAGCAGTTCTTC.

This CDR3 reads CASSMDPTKTQYF. CDR3 bases: TGTGCCAGTAGTATGGACCCTACGAAGACCCAGTACTTC. V and J are TRBV19 and TRBJ2-5; no clear D gene. CDR3 length equals 13 residues. The germline gives CDR1 LNHDA, CDR2 SQIVND (reference sequence). Trimming stripped 3 bases from V and 6 bases from J, with 11 bases between.

The table lists this clonotype with a count of one. The rearrangement joins TRBV9 to TRBJ1-2; D is undetermined. V was clipped by 0 bases and J by 5 bases, with 11 bases between them. Germline V CDR1 and CDR2: SGDLS, YYNGEE. This CDR3 region has 14 residues. In nucleotides, the CDR3 is TGTGCCAGCAGCGTAGTGCCGGGTCGGTATGGCTACACCTTC. Residues: CASSVVPGRYGYTF.

The chain joins TRBV29-1 to TRBJ1-2, with 7 bases fitting TRBD1. Germline trimming cut 6 bases from V and 4 bases from J; bases unmatched to any gene: 5. The CDR3 is 12 residues long. Germline assignment: CDR1 SQVTM and CDR2 ANQGSEA. The CDR3: CSVSGTVYGYTF. In DNA form, the CDR3 reads TGCAGCGTGAGCGGGACAGTCTATGGCTACACCTTC.

The chain couples TRBV12-3 or TRBV12-4 to TRBJ1-6, with unresolved D. Trimming pared 2 bases from V and 10 bases from J, leaving 15 bases between. This CDR3 region has 15 residues. Here the CDR3 reads CASSLLSGMNSPLHF. Written as DNA, the CDR3 is TGTGCCAGCAGTTTACTATCGGGCATGAACTCACCCCTCCACTTT.

The J gene is TRBJ1-1, the V gene TRBV20-1; D ambiguous. The CDR3 has 14 amino acids. V was trimmed by 0 bases and J by 5 bases, leaving 13 bases between them. CDR1 DFQATT and CDR2 SNEGSKA come from the germline V gene (reference sequence). The CDR3 DNA reads TGCAGTGCTAGAGACCCGGGAAGAGAGACTGAAGCTTTCTTT. As protein: CSARDPGRETEAFF.

The rearrangement links TRBV29-1 to TRBJ1-2; D remains ambiguous. CDR1 and CDR2 (germline): SQVTM, ANQGSEA. V dropped 7 bases and J dropped 3 bases, with 12 bases sitting between them. The CDR3 length is 12 residues. CDR3 sequence: CSATRGDYGYTF. The CDR3, as DNA: TGCAGCGCCACCCGTGGAGACTATGGCTACACCTTC.

V and J are TRBV20-1 and TRBJ2-7; D remains ambiguous. The V end lost 0 bases, the J end lost 6 bases, and 12 bases lay between the germline ends. The CDR3 length is 13 residues. The germline CDR1 and CDR2 sequences are DFQATT and SNEGSKA (reference sequence). The CDR3 is CSARDLGFSEQYV. As DNA, the CDR3 is TGCAGTGCTAGAGATTTGGGGTTTAGCGAGCAGTACGTC.

The rearrangement links TRBV29-1 to TRBJ1-1; D is unclear. Per germline, CDR1 SQVTM and CDR2 ANQGSEA. Trimming stripped 0 bases from V and 1 base from J, with 3 bases between. The CDR3 is made up of 12 amino acids. For the CDR3, the DNA is TGCAGCGTTGAAGAGTCGAACACTGAAGCTTTCTTT. This gives the protein CSVEESNTEAFF.

This chain joins TRBV5-1 and TRBJ2-7, with TRBD2 matching 12 bases. Per the germline V gene, CDR1 is SGHRS and CDR2 is YFSETQ. V lost 4 bases, J lost 3 bases, and 5 bases stayed unmatched. The CDR3 has 15 amino acids. CDR3 region: CASSDPSGGDYEQYF. The DNA of the CDR3 is TGCGCCAGCAGCGACCCTAGCGGGGGGGACTACGAGCAGTACTTC. The full variable domain, in which reference TRBV5-1 and TRBJ2-7 provide the parts outside the CDR3, is KAGVTQTPRYLIKTRGQQVTLSCSPISGHRSVSWYQQTPGQGLQFLFEYFSETQRNKGNFPGRFSGRQFSNSRSEMNVSTLELGDSALYLCASSDPSGGDYEQYFGPGTRLTVT.

This clonotype was observed a handful of times. The V and J genes are TRBV12-3 or TRBV12-4 and TRBJ2-3, with 11 positions matching TRBD2. This CDR3 is built from 14 residues. Trimming at V came to 5 bases and at J to 5 bases, leaving 3 bases not matched to a gene. The CDR3 reads CASSLGLAGDTQYF. In DNA, the CDR3 is TGTGCCAGCAGTCTCGGACTAGCGGGAGATACGCAGTATTTT.

The CDR3 bases are TGCGCCAGCAGCTCAGGAGCGGGAGACCCTAGCACAGATACGCAGTATTTT. It is translated as CASSSGAGDPSTDTQYF. This chain joins TRBV5-1 and TRBJ2-3; 8 bases align to TRBD2. The germline CDR1 and CDR2 sequences are SGHRS and YFSETQ. The CDR3 extends over 17 amino acids. The V gene end was trimmed by 3 bases and the J gene end by 0 bases; junction bases not matched to a gene: 9.

Only one count was recorded for this clonotype. The DNA of the CDR3 is TGTGCCAGCAGCGTAGGGGCCAGGGGATCCTACGAGCAGTACTTC. The encoded protein is CASSVGARGSYEQYF. The chain joins TRBV9 to TRBJ2-7; D possibly corresponds to TRBD1 (6 bases). The germline V and J ends were trimmed by 0 bases and 1 base, with 11 bases remaining between them. Germline lookup yields CDR1 SGDLS and CDR2 YYNGEE. The CDR3 has 15 residues.

The CDR3 sequence is CASSDGLARADTQYF. Here the CDR3 DNA reads TGTGCCAGCAGCGACGGACTAGCAAGGGCAGATACGCAGTATTTT. The chain recombines TRBV7-2 with TRBJ2-3; 8 nucleotides agree with TRBD2. The CDR3 is 15 residues long. Germline V gene sequence: CDR1 SGHTA, CDR2 FQGNSA. Trimming cost V 5 bases and J 4 bases; bases outside gene matches: 8.

The chain uses TRBV29-1 and TRBJ1-2; D is undetermined. The CDR3 consists of 10 residues. Trimming removed 6 bases at V and 9 bases at J, with 11 bases between. Germline V CDR1 and CDR2: SQVTM, ANQGSEA. The CDR3 loop is CSVGPESYTF. The CDR3, as DNA: TGCAGCGTGGGCCCTGAGAGCTACACCTTC.

The chain is built from TRBV20-1 and TRBJ2-1; either TRBD1 or TRBD2 may fit D (5 bases each). Between the trimmed V and J ends, which lost 6 bases and 9 bases, there was a span of 18 bases. The CDR3 spans 13 residues. Germline loops: CDR1 DFQATT, CDR2 SNEGSKA (reference sequence). The CDR3 DNA reads TGCAGTGCAGGGACCAACTCGTATGGTGAGCAGTTCTTC. This codes for CSAGTNSYGEQFF.

V gene TRBV19 combines with J gene TRBJ1-2; the D is unclear. CDR1 and CDR2 (germline): LNHDA, SQIVND (reference sequence). V shed 3 bases and J shed 6 bases, with 26 bases lying between them. This CDR3 has 18 residues. CDR3 loop: CASSIRFMSQAVPNGYTF. CDR3 bases: TGTGCCAGTAGTATTCGATTTATGTCGCAGGCCGTCCCCAATGGCTACACCTTC. Variable domain in full (rest from reference TRBV19 and TRBJ1-2): DGGITQSPKYLFRKEGQNVTLSCEQNLNHDAMYWYRQDPGQGLRLIYYSQIVNDFQKGDIAEGYSVSREKKESFPLTVTSAQKNPTAFYLCASSIRFMSQAVPNGYTFGSGTRLTVV.

The rearrangement uses TRBV18 and TRBJ2-7; no clear D. Germline V gene lookup returns CDR1 KGHSH and CDR2 LQKENI. This CDR3 has 14 amino acids. V was cut by 3 bases and J by 3 bases, with 12 bases left in between. Here the CDR3 reads CASSPGPEVYEQYF. The CDR3 DNA sequence: TGTGCCAGCTCACCCGGCCCTGAAGTCTACGAGCAGTACTTC. Drawing the rest from reference TRBV18 and TRBJ2-7, the complete variable domain is NAGVMQNPRHLVRRRGQEARLRCSPMKGHSHVYWYRQLPEEGLKFMVYLQKENIIDESGMPKERFSAEFPKEGPSILRIQQVVRGDSAAYFCASSPGPEVYEQYFGPGTRLTVT.

V is TRBV7-2 and J is TRBJ2-3, with D hard to call. The CDR3 spans 12 residues. Germline loops: CDR1 SGHTA, CDR2 FQGNSA. Trimming took off 8 bases at V and 6 bases at J, with 12 bases between the two ends. The DNA for the CDR3 is TGTGCCAGCCTCCACACCGGCGATACGCAGTATTTT. Its translation: CASLHTGDTQYF.

The gene calls are TRBV3-1 and TRBJ1-2; weak D call: TRBD1 (5 bases). This CDR3 has 11 residues. Trimming cost V 8 bases and J 3 bases, with 7 bases left between them. The germline V gene has CDR1 LGHDT and CDR2 YNNKEL (reference sequence). CDR3 DNA sequence: TGTGCCAGCCAGGGTTACTATGGCTACACCTTC. Protein: CASQGYYGYTF.

The chain has TRBV5-1 and TRBJ1-1; no firm D call. CDR1 and CDR2 from the germline V gene are SGHRS and YFSETQ. The CDR3 has 14 residues. V was pared by 4 bases and J by 4 bases, with 14 bases between. The CDR3 DNA is TGCGCCAGCAGCGGCGAAACCTCGGCCACTGAAGCTTTCTTT. Protein sequence: CASSGETSATEAFF.

The chain carries TRBV10-3 and TRBJ2-5; no clear D gene. The CDR3 totals 12 residues. Germline V gene data show CDR1 as ENHRY and CDR2 as SYGVKD. V gave up 2 bases and J gave up 1 base, with 2 bases separating them. In DNA, the CDR3 is TGTGCCATCAGTGAGCCCCAAGAGACCCAGTACTTC. This translates into CAISEPQETQYF.

The gene calls are TRBV14 and TRBJ1-3; no firm D call. This CDR3 spans 16 amino acids. V was trimmed by 2 bases and J by 0 bases, leaving 11 bases between them. Germline V gene data show CDR1 as SGHDN and CDR2 as FVKESK. The CDR3 sequence: CASSQLALSSGNTIYF. The CDR3 nucleotides are TGTGCCAGCAGCCAACTGGCCTTGAGCTCTGGAAACACCATATATTTT. Full variable domain (missing parts from reference TRBV14 and TRBJ1-3): EAGVTQFPSHSVIEKGQTVTLRCDPISGHDNLYWYRRVMGKEIKFLLHFVKESKQDESGMPNNRFLAERTGGTYSTLKVQPAELEDSGVYFCASSQLALSSGNTIYFGEGSWLTVV.